The source of this TCR beta chain is a study of T cell responses to AZD1222 COVID-19 vaccine (dated by TCRdb to the early 2020s). About the investigation overall: AZD1222 recipients whose second dose came at about 4 weeks and those whose second dose came at about 12 weeks were combined into one group, since spike-specific TCR depth and breadth did not differ between the two schedules. Trial participants were enrolled into age subgroups of 18-55, 56-69 and 70-plus years, which contained about 150, 27 and 61 TCR-sequenced participants, respectively. A total of 230 to 250 trial participants underwent TCR sequencing, of whom some 210 received two doses of AZD1222 and approximately 25 received two doses of the MenACWY control vaccine.

The CDR3 regions of human TCRbeta chains were subjected to immunosequencing. Processing in the source paper ran as follows. TCRs in the repertoires were compared against a reference library of SARS-CoV-2-specific TCRs that had been generated with the MIRA antigen-specificity platform. Breadth was defined as the fraction of unique TCRs that were SARS-CoV-2-associated. Depth was defined as the fraction of total T cells that were SARS-CoV-2-associated. Each spike-specific TCR was assigned to its reactive spike region and to a CD4 or CD8 class using the MIRA data. Log10-transformed breadth and depth values were compared by one-way ANOVA with Sidak's multiple comparisons tests. TCRdb's version of the immuneACCESS table is confined to in-frame rearrangements and falls short of the full clone set. An unresolved V gene accounts for under half of the shortfall where checked; the remainder is of unknown origin. Clonal size and the V and J genes are those of that table, whereas D and trimming came from the DNA. The sample table records 85,000 to 90,000 clones; about 92% of these occur just once. Approximately 3% of the sample belongs to the ten largest clones.

The sample's time point label is to be understood as: baseline before first vaccination. Vaccinee samples were obtained from the UK trials COV001 and COV002, which included a single-blind randomized controlled phase 2/3 trial of AZD1222 (ChAdOx1 nCoV-19) in healthy adults. For TCRbeta chain sequencing, PBMC samples from trial participants were taken at day 0 and at day 28 after the second dose. Via the germline V gene (reference sequence), CDR1 is GTSNPN and CDR2 SVGIG. The CDR3 spans 13 residues, from the cysteine through the phenylalanine. Only the CDR3 portion is preserved as DNA: 39 bases, with reading frame beginning at the first base. V is cut by 0 bases and J by 7 bases, and the space between the germline ends is 10 bases. General study outcomes and caveats: Reportedly, almost half of the unique spike-specific TCRs recognized epitopes lying outside the regions that are mutated in the B.1.351 and B.1.1.7 variants. Most participants were white British and females outnumbered males, and the authors suggested that clonal diversity may have been underestimated. Conclusions about previously exposed vaccinees are limited, since just 6 or 7 AZD1222 recipients were seropositive for SARS-CoV-2 at baseline. The 56-69-year group was small, and its depth increase did not reach significance, likely because of low power. After two AZD1222 doses, both the breadth and the depth of spike-specific TCRs were significantly higher than at day 0 and than in MenACWY recipients. CD4 TCRs associated with the vaccine covered the entire spike protein, and the dominant responses were in regions 160-218 and 743-854. Because no samples from the day 14 peak response were available, repertoires could be characterized only after the peak T cell response.

Turning to this clone: What antigen it recognizes has not been identified. The record has no base qualities; no much larger clone is one base away.

This receptor was taken from an adult in good health. The receptor chain draws on TRBV30 and TRBJ1-5; the D gene is not confidently resolved. The sample consisted of peripheral blood, taken on day 0 of AZD1222 vaccination. The DNA is TGTGCCTGGAGTGTCGGGCTGGGGCAGCCCCAGCATTTT. It is translated as CAWSVGLGQPQHF.